The 5 T cell receptor beta chains listed next were all sequenced from one sample in a study of T-cell memory formation after mild COVID-19. In TCRdb, the 5' RACE reads were re-called with MiXCR into one record per CDR3 protein. The data contain roughly 240,000 distinct CDR3 sequences, 15% to 20% of them singletons. The sequenced sample consisted of PBMCs or a T cell subset sorted from them (not recorded which). All receptors come from a man aged 18 to 30 who had mild COVID-19 (a few samples of this study predate the infection). Cell type and time point are not known.

Only a few counts were recorded for this clonotype. For the CDR3, the DNA is TGCGCCAGCAGCCAAGATCACTACAATGAGCAGTTCTTC. Its protein product is CASSQDHYNEQFF. The V and J genes are TRBV4-1 and TRBJ2-1; unclear D gene. The CDR3 is 13 residues long. CDR1 is MGHRA, CDR2 YSYEKL, per germline. V lost 0 bases, J lost 3 bases, and 3 bases lay in between.

This clonotype showed up just a few times. CDR3 nucleotide sequence: TGCGCCAGCAGCCCCGTAACGGGGGGGGAAGAGACCCAGTACTTC. Translation gives CASSPVTGGEETQYF. This chain uses TRBV5-1 with TRBJ2-5; 8 positions agree with TRBD2. This CDR3 has 15 residues. Germline values: CDR1 SGHRS, CDR2 YFSETQ. V lost 4 bases, J lost 3 bases, and 8 bases stayed unmatched.

Many counts were recorded for this clonotype. The chain recombines TRBV6-6 with TRBJ1-4; D ambiguous. Trimming shortened V by 8 bases and J by 0 bases, and 13 bases separated the two germline ends. Germline V gene data show CDR1 as MNHNY and CDR2 as SVGAGI (reference sequence). This CDR3 is built from 15 residues. The CDR3 reads CASPPAEATNEKLFF. The CDR3 DNA follows: TGTGCCAGCCCACCGGCGGAAGCAACTAATGAAAAACTGTTTTTT.

In its sample, this clonotype was seen many times. This rearrangement joins TRBV6-5 to TRBJ2-2; the match to TRBD1 covers 8 bases. The CDR3 runs 15 residues. V dropped 6 bases and J dropped 3; count of bases not matched to a gene: 6. The germline gives CDR1 MNHEY, CDR2 SVGAGI. CDR3 coding DNA: TGTGCCAGCAGACTCCCGGACAGGGACACCGGGGAGCTGTTTTTT. Translated, it gives CASRLPDRDTGELFF.

This clonotype has a handful of counts. The rearrangement links TRBV5-1 to TRBJ2-7; perhaps TRBD2 as D (5 bases). The V gene's germline CDR1 is SGHRS and CDR2 YFSETQ. Trimming stripped 3 bases from V and 3 bases from J, with 19 bases between. The CDR3 runs to 16 residues. Written as DNA, the CDR3 is TGCGCCAGCAGCTCGCGGACTCCACCGCCGGGCTACGAGCAGTACTTC. Its translation: CASSSRTPPPGYEQYF.